The present TCR beta chain was sequenced within a study of blood T cells in healthy people across ages. Background on the study: Template-switching capture recovered about one barcoded beta molecule per two T cells.

Primers used in a second PCR of roughly 6 to 12 cycles were a sample-barcoded 5' primer and a J-beta primer mix. From the 5' RACE reads, TCRdb called clonotypes with MiXCR, one entry per CDR3 protein. The data show approximately 960,000 distinct CDR3 sequences, with about 29% seen just once and about a tenth held by the top ten. Every participating donor contributed 8.5 to 10 milliliters of peripheral blood through a draw. The CDR3 totals 16 residues. Deletions cut 5 bases from V and 2 bases from J, with 18 bases between. Germline CDR1 reads SGHTA; CDR2 reads FQGNSA. These data are also associated with another study on T cells of mothers and their children.

Sequencing input: blood. The sequence was obtained from a woman aged 40-49 years in good health. This chain uses TRBV7-2 with TRBJ1-2; no reliable D call. For the CDR3, the DNA is TGTGCCAGCAGCGCGAAGACGCAGCGCCCGAACTATGGCTACACCTTC. Protein: CASSAKTQRPNYGYTF. Filled out from reference TRBV7-2 and TRBJ1-2, the complete variable domain reads GAGVSQSPSNKVTEKGKDVELRCDPISGHTALYWYRQSLGQGLEFLIYFQGNSAPDKSGLPSDRFSAERTGGSVSTLTIQRTQQEDSAVYLCASSAKTQRPNYGYTFGSGTRLTVV.